Below are 2 T cell receptor beta chains sequenced from a single sample in a study of CD8+ T cells in alopecia areata. RNA extraction was followed by reverse transcription into cDNA, which acted as the sequencing template. This table comes from immunoSEQ multiplex PCR, and its TCRdb copy is limited to in-frame clones, with some not included. The table shows about 110,000 clones, with 45% to 70% occurring only once. Sequenced: CD8+ T cells sorted from blood. These receptors were obtained from a human donor in good health.

J is TRBJ1-1 and V is TRBV2, with D perhaps matching TRBD1 (5 bases). This CDR3 is 14 amino acids long. Germline CDR1 SNHLY, CDR2 FYNNEI. Trimming took off 3 bases at V and 0 bases at J, with 8 bases between the two ends. The CDR3 DNA follows: TGTGCCAGCAGTGACTCGACAGTGAACACTGAAGCTTTCTTT. Amino acid sequence: CASSDSTVNTEAFF.

The gene calls are TRBV5-5 and TRBJ1-2, with D perhaps matching TRBD1 (6 bases). Germline V gene lookup returns CDR1 SGHKS and CDR2 YYEKEE (reference sequence). CDR3 size: 15 residues. V was shortened by 0 bases and J by 2 bases, with 11 bases between the two germline ends. The CDR3 here is CASSLVDSANYGYTF. Here the CDR3 DNA reads TGTGCCAGCAGCTTGGTGGACAGCGCCAACTATGGCTACACCTTC.